The present T cell receptor (beta chain) was sequenced within a study of T cell responses to AZD1222 COVID-19 vaccine. This clone occurred once. Its target is not known. Assay used: immunoSEQ multiplex PCR; TCRdb lists only in-frame clones, some missing. This sample has around 160,000 clones, with 80% to 90% found just once. The CDR3 is 13 amino acids. V was clipped by 8 bases and J by 5 bases, with 12 bases between them. Germline lookup yields CDR1 SNHLY and CDR2 FYNNEI. Whole-study results and caveats: Most donors were white British and more were female, and clonal diversity was possibly underestimated. At baseline, just a handful of AZD1222 recipients tested seropositive. No day 14 peak samples; only post-peak repertoires were characterized.

The material was peripheral blood, obtained on day 0 of AZD1222 vaccination. The TCR comes from an adult in good health. The chain recombines TRBV2 with TRBJ1-4; weak D call: TRBD1 (6 bases). The CDR3 nucleotides are TGTGCCAGCCAGTGGACAGTGAATGAAAAACTGTTTTTT. It yields the protein CASQWTVNEKLFF.